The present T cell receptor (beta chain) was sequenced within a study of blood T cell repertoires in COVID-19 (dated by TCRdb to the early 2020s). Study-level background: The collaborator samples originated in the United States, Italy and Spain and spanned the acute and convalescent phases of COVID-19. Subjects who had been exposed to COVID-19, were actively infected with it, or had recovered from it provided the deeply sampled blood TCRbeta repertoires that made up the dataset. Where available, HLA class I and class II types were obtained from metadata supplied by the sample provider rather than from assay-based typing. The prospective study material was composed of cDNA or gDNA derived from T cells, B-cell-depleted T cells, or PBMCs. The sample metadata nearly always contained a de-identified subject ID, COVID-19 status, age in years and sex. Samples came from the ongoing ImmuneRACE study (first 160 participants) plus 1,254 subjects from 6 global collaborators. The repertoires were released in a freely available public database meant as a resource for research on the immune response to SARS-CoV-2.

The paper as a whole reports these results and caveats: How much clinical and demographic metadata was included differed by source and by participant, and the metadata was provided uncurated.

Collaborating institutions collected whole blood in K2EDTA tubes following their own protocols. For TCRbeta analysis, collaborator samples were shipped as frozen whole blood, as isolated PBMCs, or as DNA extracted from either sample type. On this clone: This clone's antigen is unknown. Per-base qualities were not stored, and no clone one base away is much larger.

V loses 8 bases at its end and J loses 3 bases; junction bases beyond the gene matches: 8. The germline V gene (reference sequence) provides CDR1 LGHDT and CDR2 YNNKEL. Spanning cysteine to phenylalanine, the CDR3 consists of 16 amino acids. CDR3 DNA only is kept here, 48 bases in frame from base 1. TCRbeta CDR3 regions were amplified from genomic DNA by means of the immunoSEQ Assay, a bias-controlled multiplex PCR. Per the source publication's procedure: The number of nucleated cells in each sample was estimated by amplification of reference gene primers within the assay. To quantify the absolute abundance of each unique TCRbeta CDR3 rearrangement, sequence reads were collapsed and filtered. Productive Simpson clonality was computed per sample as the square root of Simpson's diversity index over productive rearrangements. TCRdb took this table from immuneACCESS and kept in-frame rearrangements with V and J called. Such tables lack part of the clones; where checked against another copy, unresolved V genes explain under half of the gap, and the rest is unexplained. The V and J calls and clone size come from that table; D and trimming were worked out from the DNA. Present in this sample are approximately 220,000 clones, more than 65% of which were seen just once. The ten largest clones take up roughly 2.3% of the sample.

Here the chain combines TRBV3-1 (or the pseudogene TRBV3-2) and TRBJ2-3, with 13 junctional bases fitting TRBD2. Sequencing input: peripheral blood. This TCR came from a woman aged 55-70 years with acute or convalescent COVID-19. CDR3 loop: CASGLAGARGTDTQYF. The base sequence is TGTGCCAGCGGACTAGCGGGGGCCAGGGGGACAGATACGCAGTATTTT.